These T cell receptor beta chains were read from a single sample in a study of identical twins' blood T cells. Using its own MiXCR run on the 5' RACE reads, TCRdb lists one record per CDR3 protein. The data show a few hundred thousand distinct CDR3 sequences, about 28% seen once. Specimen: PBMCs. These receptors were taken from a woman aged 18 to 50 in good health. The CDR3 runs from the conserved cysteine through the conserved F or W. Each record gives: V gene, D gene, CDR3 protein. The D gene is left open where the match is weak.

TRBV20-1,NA,CSAAQGYGYTF
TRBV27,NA,CASSFGGLLNYGYTF
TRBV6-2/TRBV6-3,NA,CASSLRRDEQFF
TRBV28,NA,CASIKSGPNTEAFF
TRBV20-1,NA,CSANDYSYNEQFF
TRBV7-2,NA,CASSLIRLGTDTQYF
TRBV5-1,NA,CASSPQGHTYEQYF
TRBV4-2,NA,CASSQDRFTEAFF
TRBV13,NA,CASSLPGVASTEAFF
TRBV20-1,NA,CSAKREGDQPQHF
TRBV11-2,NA,CASSQRQGAYNEQFF
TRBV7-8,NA,CASSLARQLNTEAFF
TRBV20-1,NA,CSARVVSASSYNEQFF
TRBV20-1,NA,CSGTGNDEQFF
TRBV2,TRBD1,CASKRQGVQPQHF
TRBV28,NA,CASSPVRTVIGNTIYF
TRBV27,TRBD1,CASSPNSAGGSILFF
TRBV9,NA,CASSAAGRSYNEQFF
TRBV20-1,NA,CSARDPDSPYGYTF
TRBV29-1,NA,CSVASGSYEQYF
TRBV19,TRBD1,CASSMAGQSSSYNSPLHF
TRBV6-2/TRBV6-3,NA,CASSYLSARPYNEQFF
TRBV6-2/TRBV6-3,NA,CASSSGRRGGTEAFF
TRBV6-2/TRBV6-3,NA,CASSPDQARGQPQHF
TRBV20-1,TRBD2,CSASGSGRSPDTQYF
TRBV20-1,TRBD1,CSARDNRSRDRGFRRPQHF
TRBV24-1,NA,CATSDPTRNEAFF
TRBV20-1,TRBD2,CSARVSGRAYGELFF
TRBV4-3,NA,CASSQDRPRTSRAQPQHF
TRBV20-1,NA,CSARTQSFLEAFF
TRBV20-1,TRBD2,CSARSPSGRSYNEQFF
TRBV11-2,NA,CATLKGVETDTQYF
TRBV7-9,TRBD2,CASSPALAGVQTDTQYF
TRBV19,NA,CASKSVYYGYTF
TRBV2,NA,CASSAREAGEPFF
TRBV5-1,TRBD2,CASSLISGGYEQYF
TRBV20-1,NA,CSARDGEATEAFF
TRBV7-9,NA,CASSFEFGYTF
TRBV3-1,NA,CANSLDHTEAFF
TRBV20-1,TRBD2,CSATSGYYEQYF
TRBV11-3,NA,CAGSLPGNEQFF
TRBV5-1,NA,CASSPQDMRLTEAFF
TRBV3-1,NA,CASSFRDIRYGYTF
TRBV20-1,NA,CSAREGRRGSAGELFF
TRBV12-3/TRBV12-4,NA,CASSAIPNTEAFF
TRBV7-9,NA,CASQRDSRSYNEQFF